The 21 T cell receptor beta chains given below trace back to one sample, sequenced in a study of vaccination and CD4 T cells after COVID-19. Sequencing of the DNA from cultured CD4+ T cells was carried out with the Oncomine TCR Beta short-read assay. Using its own MiXCR run on the PCR reads, TCRdb lists one record per CDR3 protein. Of about 16,000 distinct CDR3 sequences in the sample, roughly 52% were seen once. Treatment reported: approximately nine-day PBMC culture with coronavirus spike peptide pools or control peptides (ViraFEST assay). Antigen specificity for these receptors is unknown. The specimen comprised CD4+ T cells from blood, cultured in vitro, sampled before SARS-CoV-2 vaccination. The receptors originated from a human donor who had recovered from COVID-19.

Here the CDR3 reads CATSRDLRAFPNTGELFF. CDR3 DNA: TGTGCCACCAGCAGAGATCTTAGGGCCTTCCCTAACACCGGGGAGCTGTTTTTT. The chain combines TRBV15 with TRBJ2-2; no definite D call. V gave up 0 bases and J gave up 2 bases, with 16 bases separating them. The CDR3 is made up of 18 amino acids. In germline, CDR1 is LNHNV, CDR2 YYDKDF (reference sequence).

This clonotype was seen only a few times. The gene calls are TRBV19 and TRBJ2-3, with 11 positions matching TRBD2. In germline, CDR1 is LNHDA, CDR2 SQIVND (reference sequence). V was pared by 7 bases and J by 2 bases, with 8 bases of the junction left unmatched. The CDR3 has 16 residues. In DNA form, the CDR3 reads TGTGCCAGTAAGGTAGCGGGAGGGCCAATCACAGATACGCAGTATTTT. Translated, it gives CASKVAGGPITDTQYF. The complete variable domain, with remaining parts taken from reference TRBV19 and TRBJ2-3, reads DGGITQSPKYLFRKEGQNVTLSCEQNLNHDAMYWYRQDPGQGLRLIYYSQIVNDFQKGDIAEGYSVSREKKESFPLTVTSAQKNPTAFYLCASKVAGGPITDTQYFGPGTRLTVL.

This clonotype was counted only a few times. J is TRBJ2-5 and V is TRBV27, with 7 bases that match TRBD1. The CDR3 spans 15 residues. Germline CDR1 and CDR2: MNHEY and SMNVEV (reference sequence). V dropped 5 bases and J dropped 5; count of bases not matched to a gene: 11. CDR3: CASSPTSTGVETQYF. The DNA for the CDR3 is TGTGCCAGCAGTCCAACATCTACAGGGGTGGAGACCCAGTACTTC.

The chain employs TRBV7-8 and TRBJ2-3; tentatively, D is TRBD2 (5 bases). This CDR3 spans 12 amino acids. V dropped 7 bases and J dropped 10 bases, with 15 bases sitting between them. Germline CDR1 is SGHVS and CDR2 is FQNEAQ. The chain's CDR3 is CASTIFMEAQYF. The CDR3 DNA reads TGTGCCAGCACCATCTTTATGGAGGCGCAGTATTTT.

This chain links TRBV27 with TRBJ2-1, with 15 bases matching TRBD2. In germline, CDR1 is MNHEY, CDR2 SMNVEV (reference sequence). The CDR3 loop spans 15 amino acids. V lost 5 bases to trimming and J lost 6 bases; unmatched junction nucleotides: 2. Written as DNA, the CDR3 is TGTGCCAGCAGTGAGGGACTAGCGGGAGGCAATGAGCAGTTCTTC. The encoded protein is CASSEGLAGGNEQFF.

The chain is built from TRBV30 and TRBJ1-6; possible D gene TRBD1, 5 bases. Per germline, CDR1 GTSNPN and CDR2 SVGIG (reference sequence). This CDR3 is 13 amino acids long. The germline V and J ends were trimmed by 4 bases and 5 bases, with 9 bases remaining between them. CDR3 region: CAWTGFDNSPLHF. The DNA for the CDR3 is TGTGCCTGGACAGGGTTCGATAATTCACCCCTCCACTTT.

The chain employs TRBV7-2 and TRBJ1-6; TRBD1 agrees at 8 bases. The CDR3 has 13 residues. The germline V gene encodes CDR1 SGHTA and CDR2 FQGNSA. The V and J ends lost 6 bases and 7 bases, in that order; junction bases with no gene match: 2. The CDR3 bases are TGTGCCAGCAGGGCAGGGGGCAATTCACCCCTCCACTTT. Translating it yields CASRAGGNSPLHF.

This rearrangement joins TRBV19 to TRBJ2-2, with 8 bases identical to TRBD2. The junction had 2 bases not matched to a gene; V was cut back by 1 base and J by 4 bases. The germline CDR1 and CDR2 sequences are LNHDA and SQIVND (reference sequence). CDR3 size: 15 residues. The CDR3 DNA is TGTGCCAGTAGTATAGCGGGAGGGCGCACCGGGGAGCTGTTTTTT. The encoded protein is CASSIAGGRTGELFF.

This chain uses TRBV6-1 with TRBJ1-6; TRBD1 agrees at 11 bases. The V gene's germline CDR1 is MNHNS and CDR2 SASEGT. The CDR3 has 15 residues. V gave up 1 base and J gave up 7 bases; unmatched junction bases: 0. CDR3 amino acids: CASSEGTGGNSPLHF. CDR3 DNA: TGTGCCAGCAGTGAAGGGACAGGGGGCAATTCACCCCTCCACTTT.

The chain links TRBV6-4 to TRBJ2-5; D remains unclear. The germline CDR1 and CDR2 sequences are MRHNA and SNTAGT. V was cut by 2 bases and J by 0 bases, with 1 base left in between. The length of the CDR3 is 12 residues. CDR3 region: CASSDHQETQYF. CDR3 DNA: TGTGCCAGCAGTGACCACCAAGAGACCCAGTACTTC.

The V call is TRBV6-1, the J call TRBJ1-5; TRBD1 is a possible D gene (5 bases). The CDR3 runs to 14 residues. Germline CDR1 and CDR2: MNHNS and SASEGT. The ends were cut back, 4 bases at V and 0 bases at J, with 7 bases in the middle. The CDR3 DNA follows: TGTGCCAGCAGTGGACAGTCTAGCAATCAGCCCCAGCATTTT. This codes for CASSGQSSNQPQHF.

The chain combines TRBV6-2 or TRBV6-3 with TRBJ2-1, with 9 bases identical to TRBD2. Germline V gene data show CDR1 as MNHEY and CDR2 as SVGEGT. V lost 5 bases and J lost 5; bases outside the gene matches: 7. The CDR3 runs 15 residues. The CDR3 DNA reads as TGTGCCAGCAGTGGGGTGGCTAGCGGGGACAATGAGCAGTTCTTC. Its translation: CASSGVASGDNEQFF.

This clonotype has more than one count but fewer than ten. The V call is TRBV28, the J call TRBJ1-5, with 7 bases identical to TRBD1. The V and J ends lost 5 bases and 3 bases, in that order; junction bases with no gene match: 7. The germline CDR1 and CDR2 sequences are MDHEN and SYDVKM. CDR3 size: 15 residues. The CDR3 reads CASSPRGQYNQPQHF. In nucleotides, the CDR3 is TGTGCCAGCAGTCCCCGGGGACAGTACAATCAGCCCCAGCATTTT.

The CDR3 DNA is TGTGCCAGCAGTTACTCAAGCGTCATGAACACTGAAGCTTTCTTT. Translation gives CASSYSSVMNTEAFF. This chain uses TRBV6-5 with TRBJ1-1; no clear D gene. Trimming stripped 0 bases from V and 0 bases from J, with 8 bases between. The CDR3 extends over 15 amino acids. The germline gives CDR1 MNHEY, CDR2 SVGAGI.

Remarks on this clonotype: It is likely a read error, because the conserved phenylalanine at the end of the CDR3 is missing. J is TRBJ2-5 and V is TRBV19, with D perhaps matching TRBD2 (6 bases). V lost 3 bases to trimming and J lost 4 bases, with 15 bases between them. In germline, CDR1 is LNHDA, CDR2 SQIVND (reference sequence). This CDR3 is built from 15 residues. This chain's CDR3 is CASSMSPGSRETQYV. DNA for the CDR3: TGTGCCAGTAGTATGTCCCCCGGGAGCAGAGAGACCCAGTACGTC.

The rearrangement joins TRBV20-1 to TRBJ2-3; 11 bases agree with TRBD2. J was trimmed by 0 bases and V by 2 bases; bases with no gene match: 7. CDR3 length equals 17 residues. Germline lookup yields CDR1 DFQATT and CDR2 SNEGSKA (reference sequence). In DNA, the CDR3 is TGCAGTGCTAGATTGGTGGTAGCGGGAGGGAGCACAGATACGCAGTATTTT. This gives the protein CSARLVVAGGSTDTQYF.

CDR3: CASSLQGTRQGGELFF. In nucleotides, the CDR3 is TGTGCCAGCAGCCTCCAGGGGACAAGACAGGGCGGGGAGCTGTTTTTT. The gene calls are TRBV7-3 and TRBJ2-2; 7 bases map to TRBD1. This CDR3 region has 16 residues. With V trimmed by 5 bases and J by 7 bases, 13 bases remained unmatched. Germline CDR1 SGHTA, CDR2 FQGTGA.

This chain joins TRBV27 and TRBJ2-3, with 9 bases that match TRBD2. CDR3 length: 13 amino acids. In germline, CDR1 is MNHEY, CDR2 SMNVEV (reference sequence). Germline trimming cut 7 bases from V and 7 bases from J; bases unmatched to any gene: 6. CDR3 DNA: TGTGCCAGCAAGGCTAGCGGGACACATACGCAGTATTTT. This encodes CASKASGTHTQYF.

The rearrangement joins TRBV18 to TRBJ1-5, with 11 nucleotides matching TRBD1. CDR3 length equals 16 residues. CDR1 is KGHSH, CDR2 LQKENI, per germline. V shed 4 bases and J 5 bases; nucleotides not matched to a gene: 7. This CDR3 reads CASSHGDRGLDQPQHF. CDR3 bases: TGTGCCAGCTCACATGGGGACAGGGGGTTGGATCAGCCCCAGCATTTT.

The genes are TRBV20-1 and TRBJ2-7; TRBD1 matches 10 bases. Unmatched junction bases numbered 3, after V lost 3 bases and J lost 4 bases. CDR1 is DFQATT, CDR2 SNEGSKA, per germline (reference sequence). This CDR3 has 13 residues. This CDR3 is CSASWDRGYEQYF. CDR3 nucleotides: TGCAGTGCTAGTTGGGACAGGGGATACGAGCAGTACTTC.

This rearrangement joins TRBV12-3 or TRBV12-4 to TRBJ1-3, with D unresolved. This CDR3 region has 13 residues. Trimming left V 5 bases short and J 11 bases short, with 16 bases between. This CDR3 reads CASSGGARTSIYF. The DNA for the CDR3 is TGTGCCAGCAGTGGCGGCGCGCGAACCTCCATATATTTT.